The rows below give T cell receptor beta chains drawn from one sample of a study of T cell repertoires in cytomegalovirus infection. TCRdb re-derived calls from the reads in MiXCR, one entry per CDR3 protein. The sample includes roughly 230,000 distinct CDR3 sequences, 22% of them seen just once. The specimen was CD8+ T cells from PBMCs. Receptor source: a human donor in good health (CMV status not recorded). Some clones in this sample may be carry-over from other donors' samples. Both conserved end residues are part of each CDR3. Fields, in order: V gene, clone size, D gene, J gene, CDR3 protein, CDR3 DNA. The D gene is left open where the match is weak. The size field is filled for only some rows; it gives once, few, many or a size class.

V: TRBV13
size: .
D: .
J: TRBJ2-1
CDR3: CASTLGDNEQFF
DNA: TGTGCCAGCACCCTGGGAGACAATGAGCAGTTCTTC

V: TRBV29-1
size: .
D: TRBD2
J: TRBJ2-7
CDR3: CSVRTGGDEQYF
DNA: TGCAGCGTGCGGACGGGGGGTGACGAGCAGTACTTC

V: TRBV28
size: many
D: TRBD1
J: TRBJ2-1
CDR3: CASSFPGGSYNEQFF
DNA: TGTGCCAGCAGTTTCCCAGGGGGCTCCTACAATGAGCAGTTCTTC

V: TRBV12-3/TRBV12-4
size: .
D: .
J: TRBJ2-5
CDR3: CASSLGTPYETQYF
DNA: TGTGCCAGCAGTTTAGGGACCCCGTACGAGACCCAGTACTTC

V: TRBV7-6
size: many
D: TRBD2
J: TRBJ2-1
CDR3: CASSWTSGYEQFF
DNA: TGTGCCAGCAGCTGGACTAGTGGCTATGAGCAGTTCTTC

V: TRBV29-1
size: few
D: .
J: TRBJ2-7
CDR3: CSVEEPGGRTYEQYF
DNA: TGCAGCGTTGAAGAACCCGGGGGAAGGACCTACGAGCAGTACTTC

V: TRBV4-1
size: few
D: .
J: TRBJ1-1
CDR3: CASSQVGPGNTEAFF
DNA: TGCGCCAGCAGCCAAGTTGGACCGGGGAACACTGAAGCTTTCTTT

V: TRBV5-4
size: few
D: TRBD2
J: TRBJ2-3
CDR3: CASSLELAGYPTDTQYF
DNA: TGTGCCAGCAGCTTGGAATTAGCGGGATACCCCACAGATACGCAGTATTTT

V: TRBV28
size: many
D: TRBD1
J: TRBJ2-2
CDR3: CASSHRGAGELFF
DNA: TGTGCCAGCAGTCACAGGGGTGCCGGGGAGCTGTTTTTT

V: TRBV20-1
size: .
D: .
J: TRBJ1-3
CDR3: CSAREGSGGNTIYF
DNA: TGCAGTGCTAGAGAGGGCAGCGGGGGAAACACCATATATTTT

V: TRBV29-1
size: few
D: .
J: TRBJ1-2
CDR3: CSVDFQGSNYGYTF
DNA: TGCAGCGTTGACTTTCAGGGGTCCAACTATGGCTACACCTTC

V: TRBV7-9
size: many
D: .
J: TRBJ1-1
CDR3: CASSSGLNTEAFF
DNA: TGTGCCAGCAGCTCGGGCCTTAACACTGAAGCTTTCTTT

V: TRBV20-1
size: few
D: .
J: TRBJ2-1
CDR3: CSARAPSSYNEQFF
DNA: TGCAGTGCTAGGGCTCCGAGCTCCTACAATGAGCAGTTCTTC

V: TRBV7-9
size: .
D: .
J: TRBJ1-5
CDR3: CASSRGGPQPRHF
DNA: TGTGCCAGCAGTAGGGGAGGACCTCAGCCCCGGCATTTT

V: TRBV6-5
size: many
D: .
J: TRBJ1-1
CDR3: CASRKVGGTEAFF
DNA: TGTGCCAGCAGAAAAGTTGGGGGAACTGAAGCTTTCTTT

V: TRBV12-3/TRBV12-4
size: .
D: .
J: TRBJ1-2
CDR3: CASTSVNSANYGYTF
DNA: TGTGCCAGCACCTCAGTAAACAGCGCTAACTATGGCTACACCTTC

V: TRBV7-8
size: .
D: .
J: TRBJ1-4
CDR3: CASSRQRTNEKLFF
DNA: TGTGCCAGCAGCCGCCAGAGAACTAATGAAAAACTGTTTTTT

V: TRBV2
size: few
D: .
J: TRBJ2-2
CDR3: CASQLGPNTGELFF
DNA: TGTGCCAGCCAACTGGGACCAAACACCGGGGAGCTGTTTTTT

V: TRBV29-1
size: few
D: .
J: TRBJ2-7
CDR3: CSVVTGSSYEQYF
DNA: TGCAGCGTTGTTACGGGGAGCTCCTACGAGCAGTACTTC

V: TRBV19
size: .
D: .
J: TRBJ1-5
CDR3: CAAEGEDQPQHF
DNA: TGTGCCGCAGAAGGGGAGGATCAGCCCCAGCATTTT

V: TRBV6-2/TRBV6-3
size: few
D: .
J: TRBJ2-3
CDR3: CASSYDYHTQYF
DNA: TGTGCCAGCAGTTACGACTATCATACGCAGTATTTT

V: TRBV7-6
size: many
D: TRBD1
J: TRBJ2-4
CDR3: CASSPGQGVTKNIQYF
DNA: TGTGCCAGCAGCCCGGGACAGGGAGTTACCAAAAACATTCAGTACTTC

V: TRBV4-1
size: few
D: TRBD2
J: TRBJ2-1
CDR3: CASSHIAGTNEQFF
DNA: TGCGCCAGCAGCCACATAGCGGGGACCAATGAGCAGTTCTTC

V: TRBV20-1
size: once
D: TRBD2
J: TRBJ2-3
CDR3: CSATLAGGSTDTQYF
DNA: TGCAGTGCTACACTAGCGGGGGGTTCCACAGATACGCAGTATTTT

V: TRBV5-4
size: .
D: TRBD2
J: TRBJ2-7
CDR3: CASSREGAYEQYF
DNA: TGTGCCAGCAGCAGGGAGGGTGCTTACGAGCAGTACTTC

V: TRBV2
size: once
D: TRBD1
J: TRBJ2-2
CDR3: CASRPFGTGAGELFF
DNA: TGTGCCAGTCGACCGTTTGGGACAGGCGCCGGGGAGCTGTTTTTT

V: TRBV6-2/TRBV6-3
size: few
D: .
J: TRBJ2-7
CDR3: CASSYTRDKREYF
DNA: TGTGCCAGCAGTTACACGCGGGACAAACGGGAGTACTTC

V: TRBV7-8
size: few
D: .
J: TRBJ1-3
CDR3: CASRAYRGHGNTIYF
DNA: TGTGCAAGCAGGGCCTACCGCGGGCACGGAAACACCATATATTTT

V: TRBV27
size: .
D: .
J: TRBJ1-2
CDR3: CASWGPYGYTF
DNA: TGTGCCAGCTGGGGCCCCTATGGCTACACCTTC

V: TRBV6-1
size: .
D: .
J: TRBJ1-3
CDR3: CASKLAQGSGNTIYF
DNA: TGTGCCAGCAAACTAGCACAGGGCTCTGGAAACACCATATATTTT

V: TRBV12-3/TRBV12-4
size: .
D: .
J: TRBJ1-5
CDR3: CASSTLGVDVRPQHF
DNA: TGTGCCAGCAGCACCCTCGGCGTAGACGTTAGGCCCCAGCATTTT

V: TRBV5-1
size: few
D: TRBD1
J: TRBJ2-7
CDR3: CASSLRQGALRGPPYEQYF
DNA: TGCGCCAGCAGCCTAAGACAGGGAGCGCTCAGAGGTCCCCCCTACGAGCAGTACTTC

V: TRBV15
size: .
D: TRBD1
J: TRBJ1-1
CDR3: CATSIGTAEAFF
DNA: TGTGCCACCAGCATTGGGACAGCTGAAGCTTTCTTT

V: TRBV13
size: few
D: .
J: TRBJ2-3
CDR3: CASSFDLGGAAGTQYF
DNA: TGTGCCAGCAGCTTCGACCTGGGGGGGGCAGCAGGTACGCAGTATTTT